One sample yielded the 3 T cell receptor beta chains listed below, sequenced in a study of somatic mutations in cytotoxic T cells in rheumatoid arthritis. Some clones are missing from TCRdb's copy, which holds only in-frame ones; the method was immunoSEQ multiplex PCR. Of about 25,000 clones in the sample, 70% to 85% were seen once. The sequenced sample was CD8+ T cells sorted from blood. All receptors come from a woman between 18 and 29 years old in good health.

The J gene is TRBJ2-6, the V gene TRBV10-2, with TRBD2 as a possible D gene (5 bases). This CDR3 has 18 residues. The V end lost 2 bases, the J end lost 0 bases, and 14 bases lay between the germline ends. Germline-derived CDR1 and CDR2 are WSHSY and SAAADI. CDR3 region: CASSERRAVYSGANVLTF. CDR3 DNA sequence: TGCGCCAGCAGTGAGCGGCGAGCGGTGTACTCTGGGGCCAACGTCCTGACTTTC.

V usage is TRBV10-1 and J usage is TRBJ2-1; 11 bases agree with TRBD2. The CDR3 runs 18 residues. In germline, CDR1 is WNHNN, CDR2 SYGVQD (reference sequence). V was clipped by 2 bases and J by 2 bases; unmatched bases: 8. CDR3 nucleotides: TGCGCCAGCAGTGAGAAAACTAGCGGGAGTCTCGCCTACAATGAGCAGTTCTTC. Residues: CASSEKTSGSLAYNEQFF.

This clone was detected only a few times. The chain carries TRBV18 and TRBJ1-1; D remains unclear. Trimming took 6 bases from V and 8 from J, leaving 19 bases between them. Germline-derived CDR1 and CDR2 are KGHSH and LQKENI. This CDR3 spans 14 amino acids. The CDR3 region has the DNA TGTGCCAGCTCCCCGGAAGGGAAGCCTTCGGAAGCTTTCTTT. Amino acid sequence: CASSPEGKPSEAFF. The full variable domain, completed using reference TRBV18 and TRBJ1-1, is NAGVMQNPRHLVRRRGQEARLRCSPMKGHSHVYWYRQLPEEGLKFMVYLQKENIIDESGMPKERFSAEFPKEGPSILRIQQVVRGDSAAYFCASSPEGKPSEAFFGQGTRLTVV.